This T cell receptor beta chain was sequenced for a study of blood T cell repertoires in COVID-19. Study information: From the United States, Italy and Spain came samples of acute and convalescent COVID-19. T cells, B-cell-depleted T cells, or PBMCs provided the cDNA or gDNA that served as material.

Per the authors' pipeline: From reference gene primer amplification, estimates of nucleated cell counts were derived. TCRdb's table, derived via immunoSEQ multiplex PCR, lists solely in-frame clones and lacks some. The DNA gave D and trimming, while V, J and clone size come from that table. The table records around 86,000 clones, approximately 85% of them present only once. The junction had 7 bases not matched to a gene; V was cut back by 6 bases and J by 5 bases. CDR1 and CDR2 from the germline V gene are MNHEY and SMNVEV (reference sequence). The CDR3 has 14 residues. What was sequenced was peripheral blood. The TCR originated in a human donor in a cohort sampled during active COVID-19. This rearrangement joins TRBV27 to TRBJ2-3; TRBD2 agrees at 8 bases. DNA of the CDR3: TGTGCCAGCAGCCTACTAGCGGTTAAAGATACGCAGTATTTT. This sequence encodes CASSLLAVKDTQYF.